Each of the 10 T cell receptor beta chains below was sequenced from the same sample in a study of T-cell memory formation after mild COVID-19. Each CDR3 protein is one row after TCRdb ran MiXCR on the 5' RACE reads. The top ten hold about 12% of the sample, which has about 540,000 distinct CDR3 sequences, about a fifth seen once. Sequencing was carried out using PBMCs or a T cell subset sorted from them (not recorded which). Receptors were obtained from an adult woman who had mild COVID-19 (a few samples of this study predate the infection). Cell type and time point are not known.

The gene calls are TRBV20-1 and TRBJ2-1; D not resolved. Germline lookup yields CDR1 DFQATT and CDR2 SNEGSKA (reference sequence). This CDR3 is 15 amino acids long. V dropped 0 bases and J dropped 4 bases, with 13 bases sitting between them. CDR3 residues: CSARDPTTSYNEQFF. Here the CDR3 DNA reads TGCAGTGCTAGAGATCCGACGACCTCGTACAATGAGCAGTTCTTC.

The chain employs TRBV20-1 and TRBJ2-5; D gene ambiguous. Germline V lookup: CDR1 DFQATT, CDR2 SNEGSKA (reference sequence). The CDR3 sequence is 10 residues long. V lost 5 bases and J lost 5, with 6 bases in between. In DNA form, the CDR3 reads TGCAGTGCTGCGCTCGAGACCCAGTACTTC. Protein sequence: CSAALETQYF.

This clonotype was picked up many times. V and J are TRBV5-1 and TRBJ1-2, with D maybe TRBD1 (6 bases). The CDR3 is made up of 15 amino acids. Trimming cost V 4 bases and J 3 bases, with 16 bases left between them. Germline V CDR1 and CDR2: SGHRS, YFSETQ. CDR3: CASSPRSGGYYGYTF. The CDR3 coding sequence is TGCGCCAGCAGCCCCAGATCGGGGGGCTACTATGGCTACACCTTC.

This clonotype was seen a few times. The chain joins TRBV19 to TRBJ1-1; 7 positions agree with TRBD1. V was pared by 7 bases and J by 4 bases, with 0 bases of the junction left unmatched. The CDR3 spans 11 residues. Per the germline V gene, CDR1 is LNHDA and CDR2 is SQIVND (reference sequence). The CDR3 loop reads CASKGATEAFF. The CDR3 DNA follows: TGTGCCAGTAAGGGGGCCACTGAAGCTTTCTTT.

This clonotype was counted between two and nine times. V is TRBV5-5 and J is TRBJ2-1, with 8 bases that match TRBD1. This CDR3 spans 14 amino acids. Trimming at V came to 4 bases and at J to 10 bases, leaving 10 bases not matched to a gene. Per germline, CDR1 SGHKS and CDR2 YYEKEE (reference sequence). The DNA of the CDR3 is TGTGCCAGCAGCCGAGGGACAGGTCAAGGAGAGCAGTTCTTC. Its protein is CASSRGTGQGEQFF. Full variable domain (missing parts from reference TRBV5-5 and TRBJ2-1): DAGVTQSPTHLIKTRGQQVTLRCSPISGHKSVSWYQQVLGQGPQFIFQYYEKEERGRGNFPDRFSARQFPNYSSELNVNALLLGDSALYLCASSRGTGQGEQFFGPGTRLTVL.

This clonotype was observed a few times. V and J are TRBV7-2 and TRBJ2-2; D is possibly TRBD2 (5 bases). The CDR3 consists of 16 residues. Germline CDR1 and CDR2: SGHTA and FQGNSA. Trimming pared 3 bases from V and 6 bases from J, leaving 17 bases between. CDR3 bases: TGTGCCAGCAGCTTCGGTAACCGAGGGCCATCCGGGGAGCTGTTTTTT. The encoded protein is CASSFGNRGPSGELFF.

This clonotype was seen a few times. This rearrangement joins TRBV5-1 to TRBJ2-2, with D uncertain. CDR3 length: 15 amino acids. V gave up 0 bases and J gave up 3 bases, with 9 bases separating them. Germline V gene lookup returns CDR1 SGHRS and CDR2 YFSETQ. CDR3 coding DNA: TGCGCCAGCAGCTTGGTTTCGGTGGACACCGGGGAGCTGTTTTTT. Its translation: CASSLVSVDTGELFF.

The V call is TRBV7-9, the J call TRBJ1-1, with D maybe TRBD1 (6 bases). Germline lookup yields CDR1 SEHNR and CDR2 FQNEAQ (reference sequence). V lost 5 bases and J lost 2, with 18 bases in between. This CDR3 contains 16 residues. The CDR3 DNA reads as TGTGCCAGCAGCCTGGCGGGGGCCCTCTTCAACACTGAAGCTTTCTTT. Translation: CASSLAGALFNTEAFF.

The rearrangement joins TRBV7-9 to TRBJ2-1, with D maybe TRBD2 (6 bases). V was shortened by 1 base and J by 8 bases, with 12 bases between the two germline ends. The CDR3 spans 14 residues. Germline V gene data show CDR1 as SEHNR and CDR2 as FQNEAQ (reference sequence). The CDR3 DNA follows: TGTGCCAGCAGCTTAGGTTTTGGAGGGGATGAGCAGTTCTTC. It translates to CASSLGFGGDEQFF.

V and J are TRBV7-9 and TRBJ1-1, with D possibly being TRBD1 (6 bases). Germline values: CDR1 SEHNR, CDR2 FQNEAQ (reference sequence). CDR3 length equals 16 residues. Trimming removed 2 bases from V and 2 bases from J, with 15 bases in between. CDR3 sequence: CASSLHWGALNTEAFF. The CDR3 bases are TGTGCCAGCAGCTTACACTGGGGGGCTCTTAACACTGAAGCTTTCTTT.